This passage covers 32 T cell receptor beta chains from one sample sequenced in a study of T cell repertoires in cytomegalovirus infection. TCRdb reprocessed the reads with MiXCR, giving one entry per CDR3 protein. The sample lists about 47,000 distinct CDR3 sequences, roughly a fifth occurring once. No antigen has been identified for these receptors. This specimen was CD8+ T cells from cultured PBMCs, taken from culture after CMV antigen stimulation. These receptor sequences come from a human donor in good health (CMV status not recorded). Some clones in this sample may be carry-over from other donors' samples.

V gene TRBV7-6 combines with J gene TRBJ2-3; D unresolved. CDR3 size: 14 residues. CDR1 SGHVS and CDR2 FNYEAQ come from the germline V gene. The ends were cut back, 1 base at V and 6 bases at J, with 11 bases in the middle. This CDR3 reads CASSLGRPPDTQYF. The CDR3 region has the DNA TGTGCCAGCAGCTTAGGAAGACCTCCGGATACGCAGTATTTT.

Ten or more counts support this clonotype. This chain uses TRBV7-6 with TRBJ1-3; perhaps TRBD1 as D (6 bases). The CDR3 runs 15 residues. CDR1 and CDR2 from the germline V gene are SGHVS and FNYEAQ. Trimming removed 3 bases at V and 0 bases at J, with 9 bases between. CDR3 DNA: TGTGCCAGCAGCTTGGACAGCAACTCTGGAAACACCATATATTTT. It yields the protein CASSLDSNSGNTIYF.

This chain connects TRBV6-5 to TRBJ1-2; the D is unclear. CDR3 length equals 15 residues. V lost 2 bases and J 5 bases, leaving 15 bases between the germline ends. Germline lookup yields CDR1 MNHEY and CDR2 SVGAGI. This CDR3 reads CASSYNFPGIYGYTF. As DNA, the CDR3 is TGTGCCAGCAGTTACAATTTCCCAGGAATTTATGGCTACACCTTC.

V is TRBV6-2 or TRBV6-3 and J is TRBJ1-6; the D is unclear. Deletions cut 2 bases from V and 9 bases from J, with 2 bases between. Germline V CDR1 and CDR2: MNHEY, SVGEGT. This CDR3 contains 11 residues. CDR3 coding DNA: TGTGCCAGCAGTTACGGTTCACCCCTCCACTTT. Its translation: CASSYGSPLHF.

This clonotype was observed a few times. V and J are TRBV5-4 and TRBJ2-1; D remains ambiguous. The CDR3 spans 16 residues. From germline, CDR1 is SGHNT and CDR2 YYREEE (reference sequence). V lost 2 bases to trimming and J lost 0 bases, with 12 bases between them. CDR3 amino acids: CASSLAARSSYNEQFF. The CDR3 coding sequence is TGTGCCAGCAGCTTAGCCGCCAGAAGCTCCTACAATGAGCAGTTCTTC.

This chain connects TRBV5-1 to TRBJ2-7; 10 bases are a match to TRBD1. Germline trimming cut 2 bases from V and 4 bases from J; bases unmatched to any gene: 3. The germline gives CDR1 SGHRS, CDR2 YFSETQ. The CDR3 is made up of 14 amino acids. The DNA of the CDR3 is TGCGCCAGCAGCTTCGCGGGACAGGGGTACGAGCAGTACTTC. Protein sequence: CASSFAGQGYEQYF.

This clonotype was observed a few times. V gene TRBV4-1 combines with J gene TRBJ1-5, with D possibly being TRBD1 (5 bases). CDR3 length equals 14 residues. Between the trimmed V and J ends, which lost 0 bases and 7 bases, there was a span of 10 bases. Germline CDR1 reads MGHRA; CDR2 reads YSYEKL. This chain's CDR3 is CASSQEGVSQPQHF. The CDR3 nucleotides read TGCGCCAGCAGCCAAGAGGGGGTGTCGCAGCCCCAGCATTTT.

The V and J genes are TRBV6-6 and TRBJ1-5; TRBD1 is a possible D gene (6 bases). Germline CDR1 and CDR2: MNHNY and SVGAGI (reference sequence). The CDR3 is made up of 17 amino acids. V gave up 2 bases and J gave up 3 bases, with 17 bases separating them. The CDR3 nucleotides are TGTGCCAGCAGTTACCCCAGGGAAGGGACAAACAATCAGCCCCAGCATTTT. Protein product: CASSYPREGTNNQPQHF.

The chain is built from TRBV5-4 and TRBJ1-1; D remains unclear. Trimming took 5 bases from V and 1 from J, leaving 12 bases between them. CDR3 length equals 14 residues. The germline gives CDR1 SGHNT, CDR2 YYREEE (reference sequence). The CDR3 DNA follows: TGTGCCAGCAGTAATAGGGAATCGAACACTGAAGCTTTCTTT. Protein sequence: CASSNRESNTEAFF.

The chain has TRBV6-2 or TRBV6-3 and TRBJ2-7; 7 bases line up with TRBD1. V was pared by 2 bases and J by 5 bases, with 9 bases of the junction left unmatched. The CDR3 sequence is 15 residues long. CDR1 and CDR2 from the germline V gene are MNHEY and SVGEGT. This CDR3 is CASSYLGTDDNEQYF. Here the CDR3 DNA reads TGTGCCAGCAGTTACCTCGGGACAGACGACAACGAGCAGTACTTC.

This clonotype showed up just a few times. The chain carries TRBV7-9 and TRBJ1-1; no clear D. Germline CDR1 reads SEHNR; CDR2 reads FQNEAQ (reference sequence). Trimming removed 5 bases at V and 1 base at J, with 11 bases between. CDR3 length equals 14 residues. The DNA of the CDR3 is TGTGCCAGCAGCCCAAAGGCGGGGAACACTGAAGCTTTCTTT. Translated: CASSPKAGNTEAFF.

This clonotype has a handful of counts. The chain employs TRBV7-6 and TRBJ2-4, with D perhaps being TRBD1 or TRBD2 (6 bases each). Trimming took 5 bases from V and 4 from J, leaving 15 bases between them. Germline V CDR1 and CDR2: SGHVS, FNYEAQ. The CDR3 runs 15 residues. The CDR3, as DNA: TGTGCCAGCAGCCCAAGGAGGGGGACAAAAAACATTCAGTACTTC. Protein product: CASSPRRGTKNIQYF.

In its sample, this clonotype was seen a few times. The rearrangement links TRBV27 to TRBJ2-3; a weak D match, TRBD1 (6 bases). The length of the CDR3 is 15 residues. Trimming took off 1 base at V and 4 bases at J, with 12 bases between the two ends. Per the germline V gene, CDR1 is MNHEY and CDR2 is SMNVEV (reference sequence). The CDR3 DNA is TGTGCCAGCAGTTTATTCCCAGGGGTCCCAGATACGCAGTATTTT. Its protein is CASSLFPGVPDTQYF.

The chain combines TRBV6-6 with TRBJ1-5; no clear D. Trimming left V 6 bases short and J 8 bases short, with 14 bases between. The CDR3 is 13 amino acids. CDR1 and CDR2 from the germline V gene are MNHNY and SVGAGI (reference sequence). In DNA, the CDR3 is TGTGCCAGCAGCTTGACCTGGACGGAGCCCCAGCATTTT. Protein sequence: CASSLTWTEPQHF.

This clonotype has just a few counts. The CDR3 DNA follows: TGTGCCAGCAGTCGGAGACTAGCGAGGACCTACGAGCAGTACTTC. This translates into CASSRRLARTYEQYF. The chain uses TRBV12-3 or TRBV12-4 and TRBJ2-7, with 8 bases fitting TRBD2. The CDR3 spans 15 residues. V lost 5 bases, J lost 2 bases, and 8 bases stayed unmatched.

This clonotype appeared a few times. V and J are TRBV2 and TRBJ2-2; D is unclear. CDR1 is SNHLY and CDR2 is FYNNEI in the germline V gene. With 4 bases removed from V and 6 bases from J, the gap between germline ends came to 6 bases. This CDR3 spans 12 amino acids. The CDR3 coding sequence is TGTGCCAGCAGTGGGTATGCCGGGGAGCTGTTTTTT. This encodes CASSGYAGELFF.

There are a few counts of this clonotype. The chain joins TRBV11-2 to TRBJ1-5; D gene ambiguous. CDR3 length: 14 amino acids. Per germline, CDR1 SGHAT and CDR2 FQNNGV. The germline V and J ends were trimmed by 5 bases and 3 bases, with 11 bases remaining between them. Written as DNA, the CDR3 is TGTGCCAGCAGCCCGAACGGTAACAATCAGCCCCAGCATTTT. Translation gives CASSPNGNNQPQHF. Together with reference TRBV11-2 and TRBJ1-5, the CDR3 gives the full variable domain: EAGVAQSPRYKIIEKRQSVAFWCNPISGHATLYWYQQILGQGPKLLIQFQNNGVVDDSQLPKDRFSAERLKGVDSTLKIQPAKLEDSAVYLCASSPNGNNQPQHFGDGTRLSIL.

CDR3: CSATTFVGGSTGELFF. The CDR3 nucleotides are TGCAGTGCTACCACTTTTGTGGGGGGAAGCACCGGGGAGCTGTTTTTT. V is TRBV20-1 and J is TRBJ2-2, with D perhaps TRBD2 (6 bases). Germline V gives CDR1 DFQATT, CDR2 SNEGSKA (reference sequence). CDR3 length: 16 residues. V was shortened by 4 bases and J by 4 bases, with 19 bases between the two germline ends.

This clonotype was observed a handful of times. The chain joins TRBV7-2 to TRBJ1-2; D gene uncertain. Germline V gene lookup returns CDR1 SGHTA and CDR2 FQGNSA. The CDR3 length is 10 residues. V was trimmed by 4 bases and J by 13 bases, leaving 10 bases between them. In DNA form, the CDR3 reads TGTGCCAGCAGCTCGGGCTCGCCCACCTTC. Its translation: CASSSGSPTF.

The J gene is TRBJ1-4, the V gene TRBV6-6, with a weak D call TRBD1 (6 bases). Germline CDR1 MNHNY, CDR2 SVGAGI (reference sequence). This CDR3 is 14 amino acids long. Trimming shortened V by 5 bases and J by 4 bases, and 11 bases separated the two germline ends. The CDR3 protein is CASSATGNNEKLFF. The CDR3 nucleotides read TGTGCCAGCAGTGCGACAGGAAATAATGAAAAACTGTTTTTT.

The chain combines TRBV7-9 with TRBJ2-4; 11 bases agree with TRBD2. Germline CDR1 and CDR2: SEHNR and FQNEAQ (reference sequence). The trim removed 5 bases at V and 4 bases at J, leaving 10 bases unmatched. The CDR3 length is 17 residues. CDR3 coding DNA: TGTGCCAGCAGCCTTTCTAGCGGGGGGCTAGGAAAAAACATTCAGTACTTC. Its protein is CASSLSSGGLGKNIQYF.

CDR3 sequence (DNA): TGTGCCAGCAGTTCGAGGGACACTAGCACAGATACGCAGTATTTT. Translated: CASSSRDTSTDTQYF. The chain links TRBV2 to TRBJ2-3; weak D call: TRBD1 (6 bases). Trimming stripped 5 bases from V and 0 bases from J, with 12 bases between. CDR1 is SNHLY, CDR2 FYNNEI, per germline. CDR3 size: 15 residues.

The chain has TRBV4-3 and TRBJ1-2, with D perhaps TRBD1 (6 bases). This CDR3 is 17 amino acids long. CDR1 is LGHNA, CDR2 YSLEER, per germline. The V gene lost 1 base and the J gene lost 3 bases, with 18 bases spanning the gap. CDR3 sequence (DNA): TGCGCCAGCAGCCAAGGCGAAGGGCCAGGGGAGGACTATGGCTACACCTTC. Encoded protein: CASSQGEGPGEDYGYTF.

This clonotype was seen only a few times. V and J are TRBV7-2 and TRBJ1-2, with a possible D match to TRBD1 (6 bases). V dropped 2 bases and J dropped 8 bases, with 18 bases sitting between them. The CDR3 spans 15 residues. CDR1 is SGHTA and CDR2 is FQGNSA in the germline V gene. DNA of the CDR3: TGTGCCAGCAGCTTACTGGGGGCCGTCAACTGGGGCTACACCTTC. Translation gives CASSLLGAVNWGYTF.

V usage is TRBV4-3 and J usage is TRBJ2-5, with D possibly being TRBD2 (5 bases). Germline lookup yields CDR1 LGHNA and CDR2 YSLEER. V was trimmed by 0 bases and J by 3 bases, leaving 8 bases between them. The CDR3 has 14 residues. CDR3: CASSQDDGEETQYF. CDR3 in DNA: TGCGCCAGCAGCCAAGATGACGGGGAAGAGACCCAGTACTTC.

The chain joins TRBV7-9 to TRBJ2-1; D not certain. The CDR3 runs 15 residues. From germline, CDR1 is SEHNR and CDR2 FQNEAQ (reference sequence). Trimming cost V 5 bases and J 0 bases, with 11 bases left between them. The CDR3 loop is CASSPETSSYNEQFF. As DNA, the CDR3 is TGTGCCAGCAGCCCAGAAACGAGCTCCTACAATGAGCAGTTCTTC.

This clonotype has only a few counts. The chain uses TRBV6-5 and TRBJ1-1; TRBD1 matches 7 bases. Germline V gives CDR1 MNHEY, CDR2 SVGAGI. The CDR3 totals 13 residues. Unmatched junction bases numbered 2, after V lost 6 bases and J lost 1 base. This CDR3 reads CASRRQGNTEAFF. CDR3 sequence (DNA): TGTGCCAGCAGGCGACAGGGGAACACTGAAGCTTTCTTT.

This clonotype was detected only a few times. The rearrangement uses TRBV7-2 and TRBJ2-5; 11 positions match TRBD2. Germline V lookup: CDR1 SGHTA, CDR2 FQGNSA. V shed 7 bases, J shed 4 bases, and the junction held 8 bases outside the gene matches. This CDR3 comprises 15 residues. The CDR3 region is CASTLTSGDAETQYF. The CDR3, as DNA: TGTGCCAGCACCCTGACTAGCGGGGACGCAGAGACCCAGTACTTC.

The chain recombines TRBV7-9 with TRBJ1-1; no definite D call. CDR3 length: 12 amino acids. CDR1 and CDR2 from the germline V gene are SEHNR and FQNEAQ (reference sequence). The V gene lost 5 bases and the J gene lost 7 bases, with 11 bases spanning the gap. DNA for the CDR3: TGTGCCAGCAGCCCAGAACGGGTTGAAGCTTTCTTT. This encodes CASSPERVEAFF.

The chain links TRBV6-2 or TRBV6-3 to TRBJ1-1, with a tentative D call TRBD1 (5 bases). CDR3 length equals 13 residues. CDR1 MNHEY and CDR2 SVGEGT come from the germline V gene. V was cut by 2 bases and J by 7 bases, with 11 bases left in between. The CDR3 sequence: CASSYGDRIEAFF. CDR3 sequence (DNA): TGTGCCAGCAGTTACGGGGACCGGATTGAAGCTTTCTTT.

There are a few counts of this clonotype. The V gene is TRBV5-4, the J gene TRBJ1-6; possibly TRBD1 for D (6 bases). In germline, CDR1 is SGHNT, CDR2 YYREEE (reference sequence). V lost 4 bases, J lost 0 bases, and 14 bases lay in between. This CDR3 region has 17 residues. The CDR3 protein is CASSPGLDSSYNSPLHF. The CDR3 nucleotides read TGTGCCAGCAGCCCCGGACTGGACAGCTCCTATAATTCACCCCTCCACTTT.

V and J are TRBV7-6 and TRBJ1-1; TRBD1 matches at 10 bases. CDR3 length: 13 amino acids. Germline assignment: CDR1 SGHVS and CDR2 FNYEAQ. The ends lost 5 bases at V and 6 bases at J; junction bases unmatched: 3. CDR3 region: CASSPGQGSEAFF. The CDR3, as DNA: TGTGCCAGCAGCCCGGGACAGGGGTCTGAAGCTTTCTTT.